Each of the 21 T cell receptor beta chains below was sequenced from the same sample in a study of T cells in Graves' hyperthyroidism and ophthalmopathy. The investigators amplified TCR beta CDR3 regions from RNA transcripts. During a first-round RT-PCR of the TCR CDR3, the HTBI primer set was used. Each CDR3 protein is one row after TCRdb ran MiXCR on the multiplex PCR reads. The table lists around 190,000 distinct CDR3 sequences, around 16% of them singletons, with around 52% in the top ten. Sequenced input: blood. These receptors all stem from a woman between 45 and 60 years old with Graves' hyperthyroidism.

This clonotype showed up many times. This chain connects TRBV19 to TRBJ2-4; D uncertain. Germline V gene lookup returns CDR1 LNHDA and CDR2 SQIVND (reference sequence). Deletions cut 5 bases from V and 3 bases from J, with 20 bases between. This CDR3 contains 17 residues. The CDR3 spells CASSHSGPILVKNIQYF. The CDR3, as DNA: TGTGCCAGTAGTCATAGTGGGCCCATCTTAGTCAAAAACATTCAGTACTTC.

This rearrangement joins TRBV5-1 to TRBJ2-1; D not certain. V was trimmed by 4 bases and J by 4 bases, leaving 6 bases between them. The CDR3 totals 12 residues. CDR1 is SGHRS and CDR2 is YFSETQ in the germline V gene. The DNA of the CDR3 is TGCGCCAGCAGCATAGGATACAATGAGCAGTTCTTC. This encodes CASSIGYNEQFF.

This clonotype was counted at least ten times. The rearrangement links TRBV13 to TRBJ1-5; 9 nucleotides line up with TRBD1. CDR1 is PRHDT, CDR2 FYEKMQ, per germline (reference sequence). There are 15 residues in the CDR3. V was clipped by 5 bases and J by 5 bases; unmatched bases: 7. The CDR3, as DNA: TGTGCCAGCAGCCTTGGGGACAGGGTGGATCAGCCCCAGCATTTT. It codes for CASSLGDRVDQPQHF.

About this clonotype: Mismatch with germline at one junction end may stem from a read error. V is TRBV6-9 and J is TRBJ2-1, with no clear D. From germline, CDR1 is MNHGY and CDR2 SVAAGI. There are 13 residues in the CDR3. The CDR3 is CASSYDGYSEQFF. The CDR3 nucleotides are TGTGCCAGCAGTTATGACGGCTACAGTGAGCAGTTCTTC.

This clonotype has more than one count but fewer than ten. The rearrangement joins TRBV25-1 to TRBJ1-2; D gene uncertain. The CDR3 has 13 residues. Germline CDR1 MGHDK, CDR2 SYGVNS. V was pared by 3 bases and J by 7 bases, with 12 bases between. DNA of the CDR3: TGTGCCAGCAGTGAGGACCGAGCTCTTGGCTACACCTTC. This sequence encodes CASSEDRALGYTF.

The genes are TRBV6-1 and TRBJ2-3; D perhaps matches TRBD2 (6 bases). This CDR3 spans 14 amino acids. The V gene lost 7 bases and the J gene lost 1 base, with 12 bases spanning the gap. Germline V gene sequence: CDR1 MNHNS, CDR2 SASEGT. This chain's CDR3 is CASKTGVGTDTQYF. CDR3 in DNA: TGTGCCAGCAAGACGGGGGTGGGCACAGATACGCAGTATTTT.

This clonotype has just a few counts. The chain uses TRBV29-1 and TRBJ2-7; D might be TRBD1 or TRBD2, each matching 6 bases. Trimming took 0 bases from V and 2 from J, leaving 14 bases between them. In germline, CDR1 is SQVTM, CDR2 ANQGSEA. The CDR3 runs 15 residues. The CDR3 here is CSVEEGGRATYEQYF. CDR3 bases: TGCAGCGTTGAAGAGGGGGGCAGAGCTACCTACGAGCAGTACTTC.

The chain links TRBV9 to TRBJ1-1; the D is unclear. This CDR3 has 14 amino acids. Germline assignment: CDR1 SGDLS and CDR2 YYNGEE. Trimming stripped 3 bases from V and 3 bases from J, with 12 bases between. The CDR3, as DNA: TGTGCCAGCAGCGGCTTGAAGGACGACACTGAAGCTTTCTTT. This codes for CASSGLKDDTEAFF.

CDR3 nucleotides: TGTGCCAGCAGCGTAGCGGGCGGCCAAGAGACCCAGTACTTC. Protein sequence: CASSVAGGQETQYF. The chain couples TRBV9 to TRBJ2-5; D gene unclear. The germline CDR1 and CDR2 sequences are SGDLS and YYNGEE. V lost 0 bases, J lost 1 base, and 7 bases lay in between. This CDR3 comprises 14 residues.

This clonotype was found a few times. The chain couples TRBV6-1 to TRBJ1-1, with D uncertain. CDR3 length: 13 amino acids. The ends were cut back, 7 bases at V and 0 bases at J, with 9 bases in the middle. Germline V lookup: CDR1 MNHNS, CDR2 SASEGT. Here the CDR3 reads CASNGVMNTEAFF. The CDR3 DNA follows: TGTGCCAGCAACGGGGTGATGAACACTGAAGCTTTCTTT.

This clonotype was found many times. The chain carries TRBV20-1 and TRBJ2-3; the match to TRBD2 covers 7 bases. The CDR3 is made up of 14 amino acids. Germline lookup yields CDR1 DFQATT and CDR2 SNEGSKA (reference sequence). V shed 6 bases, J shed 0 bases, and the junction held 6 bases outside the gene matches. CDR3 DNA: TGCAGTGCCATACTAGCGACTAGCACAGATACGCAGTATTTT. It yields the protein CSAILATSTDTQYF.

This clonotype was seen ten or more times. CDR3 DNA sequence: TGTGCCAGCAGCTTGGCAAGGTCGATACAAGAGACCCAGTACTTC. Protein: CASSLARSIQETQYF. The chain carries TRBV5-4 and TRBJ2-5; no definite D call. The CDR3 sequence is 15 residues long. Germline loops: CDR1 SGHNT, CDR2 YYREEE (reference sequence). The V end was cut by 0 bases, the J end by 2 bases, with 11 bases between.

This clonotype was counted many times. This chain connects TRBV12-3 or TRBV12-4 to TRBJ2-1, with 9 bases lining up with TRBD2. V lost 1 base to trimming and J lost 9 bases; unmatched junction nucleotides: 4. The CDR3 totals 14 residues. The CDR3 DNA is TGTGCCAGCAGTTTAGGCGGGAGGGTTTTTGAGCAGTTCTTC. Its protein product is CASSLGGRVFEQFF.

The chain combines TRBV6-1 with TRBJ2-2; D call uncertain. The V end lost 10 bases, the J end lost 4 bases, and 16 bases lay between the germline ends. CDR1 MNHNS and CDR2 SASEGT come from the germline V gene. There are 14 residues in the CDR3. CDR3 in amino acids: CATTPWESTGELFF. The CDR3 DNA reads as TGTGCCACCACCCCGTGGGAATCCACCGGGGAGCTGTTTTTT.

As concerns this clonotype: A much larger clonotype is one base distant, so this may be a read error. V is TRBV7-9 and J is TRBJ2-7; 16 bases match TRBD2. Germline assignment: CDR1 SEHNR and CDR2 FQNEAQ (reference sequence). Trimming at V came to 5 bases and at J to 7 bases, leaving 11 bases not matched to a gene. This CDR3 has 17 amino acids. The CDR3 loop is CASSREPGLAGGGEQYF. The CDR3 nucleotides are TGTGCCAGCAGCCGCGAACCGGGACTAGCGGGAGGGGGTGAGCAGTACTTC.

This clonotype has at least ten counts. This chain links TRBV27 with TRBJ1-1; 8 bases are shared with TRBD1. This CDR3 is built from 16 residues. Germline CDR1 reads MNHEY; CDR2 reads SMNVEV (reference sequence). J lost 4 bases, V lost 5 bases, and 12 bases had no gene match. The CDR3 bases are TGTGCCAGCAGTCCTCCGGGCAGGGGGCTTACCACTGAAGCTTTCTTT. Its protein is CASSPPGRGLTTEAFF.

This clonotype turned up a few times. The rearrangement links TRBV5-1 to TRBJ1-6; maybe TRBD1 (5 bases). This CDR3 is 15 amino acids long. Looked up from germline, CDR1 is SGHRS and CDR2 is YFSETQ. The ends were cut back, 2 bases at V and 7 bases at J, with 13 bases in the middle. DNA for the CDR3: TGCGCCAGCAGCTTTCGGGGCTCGGTAAATTCACCCCTCCACTTT. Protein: CASSFRGSVNSPLHF.

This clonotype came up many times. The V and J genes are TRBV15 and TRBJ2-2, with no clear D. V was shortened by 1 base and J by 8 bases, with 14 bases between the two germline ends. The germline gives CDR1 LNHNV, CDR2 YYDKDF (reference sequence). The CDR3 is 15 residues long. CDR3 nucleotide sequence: TGTGCCACCAGCAGAGTCTCCGGGCAGTCGGGGGAGCTGTTTTTT. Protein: CATSRVSGQSGELFF.

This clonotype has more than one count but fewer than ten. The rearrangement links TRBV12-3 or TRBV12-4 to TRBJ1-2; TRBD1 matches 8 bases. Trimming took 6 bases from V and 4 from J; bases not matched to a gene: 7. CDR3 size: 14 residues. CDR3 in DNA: TGTGCCAGCAGCCCAACAGGGGGGGGCTATGGCTACACCTTC. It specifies CASSPTGGGYGYTF.

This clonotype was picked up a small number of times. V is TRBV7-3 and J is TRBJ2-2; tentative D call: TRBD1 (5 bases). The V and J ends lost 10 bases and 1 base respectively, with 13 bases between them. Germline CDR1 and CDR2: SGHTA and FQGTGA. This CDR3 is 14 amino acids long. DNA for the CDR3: TGTGCCATCAGGGATGGACGGAACACCGGGGAGCTGTTTTTT. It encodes CAIRDGRNTGELFF.

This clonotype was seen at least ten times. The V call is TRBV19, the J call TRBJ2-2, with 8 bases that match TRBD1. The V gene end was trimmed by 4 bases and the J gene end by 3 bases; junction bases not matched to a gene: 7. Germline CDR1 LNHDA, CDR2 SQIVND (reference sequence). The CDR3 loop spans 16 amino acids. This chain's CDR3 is CASSTPQGAYTGELFF. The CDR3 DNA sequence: TGTGCCAGTAGTACCCCGCAGGGGGCGTACACCGGGGAGCTGTTTTTT.